This T cell receptor beta chain was obtained from a study of blood T cells in healthy people across ages. About the study: In model experiments, template switching was able to capture about one barcoded beta molecule for every two T cells that were present.

Findings and limits, study-wide: Long-lived donors exceeded aged donors in naive CD4+ cells and diversity. Changes seen in expanded clonotypes were possibly confounded by donor CMV status left unknown.

Ranging in age from about 6 to 90, the donors were healthy Caucasian individuals from Russia. To note about this clonotype: Its target is not known.

The second PCR ran about 6 to 12 cycles with a sample-barcoded 5' primer and J-beta primers. TCRdb ran MiXCR on the 5' RACE reads and lists one entry per CDR3 protein. The sample lists fewer than 750,000 distinct CDR3 sequences; around half were seen once. The receptor was derived from an elderly man in good health. Sequencing was performed on blood.

Here the CDR3 DNA reads TGCAGTGCTAGTCGGACGCCTTACAATGAGCAGTTCTTC. Its translation: CSASRTPYNEQFF. The V and J genes are TRBV20-1 and TRBJ2-1; no clear D. The CDR3 extends over 13 amino acids. CDR1 is DFQATT and CDR2 is SNEGSKA in the germline V gene (reference sequence). V gave up 3 bases and J gave up 4 bases, with 10 bases separating them.